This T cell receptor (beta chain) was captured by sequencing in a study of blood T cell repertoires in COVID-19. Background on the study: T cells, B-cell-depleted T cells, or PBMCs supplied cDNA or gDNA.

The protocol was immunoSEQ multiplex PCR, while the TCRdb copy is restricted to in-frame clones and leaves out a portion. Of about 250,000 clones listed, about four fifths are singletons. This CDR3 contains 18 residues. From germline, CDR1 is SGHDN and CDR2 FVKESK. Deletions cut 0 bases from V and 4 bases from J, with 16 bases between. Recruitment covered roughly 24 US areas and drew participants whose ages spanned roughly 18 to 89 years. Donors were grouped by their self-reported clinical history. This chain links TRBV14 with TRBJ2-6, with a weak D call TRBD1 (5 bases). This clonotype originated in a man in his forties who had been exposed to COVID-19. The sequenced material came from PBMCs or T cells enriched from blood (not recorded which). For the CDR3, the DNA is TGTGCCAGCAGCCAAGACAGGACACTGGCCACCGGGGCCAACGTCCTGACTTTC. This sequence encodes CASSQDRTLATGANVLTF.